This entry lists 8 T cell receptor beta chains sequenced from one sample in a study of blood T cell repertoires in COVID-19. Only in-frame clones appear in the TCRdb table, and some are missing; sequencing was by immunoSEQ multiplex PCR. The table lists about 250,000 clones, approximately 86% of them singletons. Sequencing was done on a sample of peripheral blood. Receptors originate from a woman in her sixties or seventies who had recovered from COVID-19.

The gene calls are TRBV28 and TRBJ2-7; 9 bases are a match to TRBD1. The CDR3 has 12 amino acids. Germline values: CDR1 MDHEN, CDR2 SYDVKM. CDR3 sequence (DNA): TGTGTCTCCCGGGACAGGGCATACGAGCAGTACTTC. Translation: CVSRDRAYEQYF.

The chain has TRBV6-4 and TRBJ1-2, with 9 bases lining up with TRBD1. Germline loops: CDR1 MRHNA, CDR2 SNTAGT. V was clipped by 7 bases and J by 8 bases; unmatched bases: 14. CDR3 length equals 15 residues. The CDR3 here is CASKQQGQGLGGYTF. The CDR3 DNA sequence: TGTGCCAGCAAACAACAGGGACAGGGTCTCGGCGGCTACACCTTC.

This chain uses TRBV28 with TRBJ1-2; D ambiguous. Germline V gives CDR1 MDHEN, CDR2 SYDVKM. The CDR3 extends over 12 amino acids. V was trimmed by 3 bases and J by 1 base, leaving 3 bases between them. The CDR3 region is CASSFSNYGYTF. The CDR3, as DNA: TGTGCCAGCAGTTTCAGTAACTATGGCTACACCTTC.

The chain couples TRBV9 to TRBJ2-1, with 7 bases aligning to TRBD2. The germline gives CDR1 SGDLS, CDR2 YYNGEE. The CDR3 runs to 13 residues. V lost 2 bases to trimming and J lost 9 bases; unmatched junction nucleotides: 5. The CDR3 spells CASSVRDYREQFF. Written as DNA, the CDR3 is TGTGCCAGCAGCGTCCGGGACTATCGTGAGCAGTTCTTC.

V is TRBV4-1 and J is TRBJ2-2; no clear D. The V gene's germline CDR1 is MGHRA and CDR2 YSYEKL. Trimming left V 1 base short and J 2 bases short, with 5 bases between. The CDR3 runs 14 residues. CDR3 bases: TGCGCCAGCAGCCAAGCCACTAACACCGGGGAGCTGTTTTTT. It specifies CASSQATNTGELFF.

The chain combines TRBV6-5 with TRBJ1-1; maybe TRBD1 (6 bases). V shed 8 bases and J shed 5 bases, with 15 bases lying between them. There are 13 residues in the CDR3. Germline CDR1 MNHEY, CDR2 SVGAGI. CDR3 in amino acids: CASPPGHLTEAFF. The CDR3 region has the DNA TGTGCCAGCCCCCCGGGACACCTAACTGAAGCTTTCTTT.

This clone has more than one count but fewer than ten. The chain combines TRBV28 with TRBJ1-1, with TRBD1 matching over 7 bases. Germline V gene lookup returns CDR1 MDHEN and CDR2 SYDVKM. The CDR3 is 15 amino acids. J was trimmed by 2 bases and V by 6 bases; bases with no gene match: 9. CDR3 residues: CASSSADRPNTEAFF. CDR3 nucleotides: TGTGCCAGCAGCTCTGCGGACAGGCCTAACACTGAAGCTTTCTTT.

V and J are TRBV5-4 and TRBJ1-2, with 11 bases matching TRBD1. The ends lost 3 bases at V and 4 bases at J; junction bases unmatched: 5. This CDR3 is 15 amino acids long. Germline V gene sequence: CDR1 SGHNT, CDR2 YYREEE (reference sequence). CDR3 sequence (DNA): TGTGCCAGCAGCTCAGGACAGGGGGCCCCCTATGGCTACACCTTC. Translating gives CASSSGQGAPYGYTF.